The sequence of this TCR beta chain was determined in a study of cytomegalovirus exposure and HLA in healthy donors. Sequenced by immunoSEQ multiplex PCR; TCRdb stores in-frame clones only, minus some. Among about 340,000 clones listed, just over 85% were seen once. The V end lost 11 bases, the J end lost 8 bases, and 25 bases lay between the germline ends. The CDR3 is 15 residues long. Germline V CDR1 and CDR2: SGHNT, YENEEA. The origin of this receptor is a woman between 18 and 30 years old in good health and CMV-seronegative. The specimen was PBMCs. This sequence joins TRBV11-3 and TRBJ2-1; D may be TRBD2 (7 bases). CDR3 bases: TGTGCCTCGAGGGGGAGGGGCTCGGAGGGTGATGAGCAGTTCTTC. It translates to CASRGRGSEGDEQFF.